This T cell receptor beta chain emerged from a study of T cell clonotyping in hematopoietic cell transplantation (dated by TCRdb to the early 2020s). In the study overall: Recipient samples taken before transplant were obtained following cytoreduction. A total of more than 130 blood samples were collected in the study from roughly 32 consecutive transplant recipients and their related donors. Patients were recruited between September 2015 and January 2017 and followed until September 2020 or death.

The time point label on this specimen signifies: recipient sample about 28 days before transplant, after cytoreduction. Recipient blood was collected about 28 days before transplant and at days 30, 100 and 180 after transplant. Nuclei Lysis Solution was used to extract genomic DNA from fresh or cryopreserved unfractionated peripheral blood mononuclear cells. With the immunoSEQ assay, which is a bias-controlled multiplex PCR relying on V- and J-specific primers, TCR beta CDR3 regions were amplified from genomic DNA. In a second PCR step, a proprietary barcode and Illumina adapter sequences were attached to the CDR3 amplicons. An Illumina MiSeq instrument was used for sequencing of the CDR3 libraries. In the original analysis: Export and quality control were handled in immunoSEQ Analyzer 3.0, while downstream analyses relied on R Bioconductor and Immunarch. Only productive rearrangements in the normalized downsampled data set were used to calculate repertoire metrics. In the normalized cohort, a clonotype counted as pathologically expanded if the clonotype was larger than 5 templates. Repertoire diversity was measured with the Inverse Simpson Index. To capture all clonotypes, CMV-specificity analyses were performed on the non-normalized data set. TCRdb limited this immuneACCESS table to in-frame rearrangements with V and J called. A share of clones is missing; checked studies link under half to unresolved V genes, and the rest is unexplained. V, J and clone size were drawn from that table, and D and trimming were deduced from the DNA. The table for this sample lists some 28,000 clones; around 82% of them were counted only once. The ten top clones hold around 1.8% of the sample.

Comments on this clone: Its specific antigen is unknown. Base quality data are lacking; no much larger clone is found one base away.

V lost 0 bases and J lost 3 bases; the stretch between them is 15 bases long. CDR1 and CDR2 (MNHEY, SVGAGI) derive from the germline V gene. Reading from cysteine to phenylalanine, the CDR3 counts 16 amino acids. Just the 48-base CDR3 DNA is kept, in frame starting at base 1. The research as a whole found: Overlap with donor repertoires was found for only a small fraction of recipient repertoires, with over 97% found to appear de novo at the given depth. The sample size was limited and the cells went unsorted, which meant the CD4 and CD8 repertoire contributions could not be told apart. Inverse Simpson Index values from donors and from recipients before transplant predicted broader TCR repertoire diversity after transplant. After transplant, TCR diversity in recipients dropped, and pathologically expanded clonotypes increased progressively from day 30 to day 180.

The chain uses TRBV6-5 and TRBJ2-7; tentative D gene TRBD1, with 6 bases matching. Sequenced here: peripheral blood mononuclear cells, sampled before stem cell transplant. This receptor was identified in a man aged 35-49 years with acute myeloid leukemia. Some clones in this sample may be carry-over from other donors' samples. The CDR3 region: CASSYSAGELVYEQYF. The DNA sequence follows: TGTGCCAGCAGTTACTCGGCAGGGGAATTAGTCTACGAGCAGTACTTC.